These T cell receptor beta chains were read from a single sample in a study of T cells expressing NK-cell markers. From the 5' RACE reads, TCRdb lists one entry per CDR3 protein and no DNA. Its table lists hundreds of thousands of distinct CDR3 sequences. The sample taken for sequencing was blood T cells: a sorted CD56 or NKG2C T cell subset, CD4+ or CD8+ T cells, or bulk PBMC T cells (not recorded which). The receptors shown here come from a woman between 18 and 70 years old in good health. The CDR3 runs from the conserved cysteine through the conserved F or W.

j_call v_call cdr3_aa
TRBJ2-1 TRBV6-5 CASSYGVGQVQFF
TRBJ1-2 TRBV24-1 CATSDRGNYGYTF
TRBJ2-7 TRBV20-1 CSARRRQGVYEQYF
TRBJ1-3 TRBV5-1 CASRGAASSGNTIYF
TRBJ2-1 TRBV12-3/TRBV12-4 CASSFSGNPLYNEQFF
TRBJ1-1 TRBV4-2 CASSQDVAQGAYTEAFF
TRBJ2-5 TRBV7-3 CASSLTAAQETQYF
TRBJ2-1 TRBV6-1 CASSPATGTHYNEQFF
TRBJ2-7 TRBV27 CASSPLWTSGVFDEQYF
TRBJ2-3 TRBV27 CASSLWAGGDTDTQYF
TRBJ2-7 TRBV3-1 CASSFTGTSTYEQYF
TRBJ2-1 TRBV7-2 CASTKRLATSYNEQFF
TRBJ2-1 TRBV29-1 CSVEDHGGSSYNEQFF
TRBJ2-1 TRBV6-5 CASSYTGRTHEQFF
TRBJ2-3 TRBV6-5 CASSYGRVIEDTQYF
TRBJ2-1 TRBV19 CASSISGTSGNEQFF
TRBJ2-3 TRBV20-1 CSAPLGTDTQYF
TRBJ1-1 TRBV11-2 CASSLDRGRNTEAFF
TRBJ2-2 TRBV12-3/TRBV12-4 CASSFGGTGAYTGELFF
TRBJ2-1 TRBV27 CASSRGGVHNEQFF
TRBJ2-7 TRBV20-1 CSASGKDEQYF
TRBJ2-7 TRBV12-3/TRBV12-4 CASHPSGGFYEQYF
TRBJ2-3 TRBV20-1 CSALLGRGTSTDTQYF
TRBJ1-2 TRBV6-1 CASRLDYGYTF
TRBJ2-1 TRBV5-4 CPSSLGAGDSYNEQFF
TRBJ2-5 TRBV30 CAWSDSDGARETQYF
TRBJ2-5 TRBV20-1 CSTSGEETQYF
TRBJ1-5 TRBV9 CASSVDRGRKGNQPQHF
TRBJ1-2 TRBV15 CATSKREGGYTF
TRBJ2-1 TRBV9 CASSQTSGLSEQFF
TRBJ1-2 TRBV11-2 CASTLTGGGFSGYTF
TRBJ1-1 TRBV9 CASGTGVLNTEAFF
TRBJ1-2 TRBV9 CASSATGPPYGYTF
TRBJ2-3 TRBV5-6 CASSLDLAGLSDTQYF
TRBJ2-1 TRBV12-3/TRBV12-4 CASSFSGRADNEQFF
TRBJ2-3 TRBV20-1 CSATRRGLSTDTQYF
TRBJ2-5 TRBV29-1 CSVVGGAFQETQYF
TRBJ2-1 TRBV9 CASSAPVAGGTYNEQFF
TRBJ2-3 TRBV30 CAWSTGANTDTQYF
TRBJ2-1 TRBV20-1 CSAREPGQAYNEQFF
TRBJ2-1 TRBV4-1 CASSQDRMVGRANEQFF
TRBJ2-3 TRBV15 CATSRDSKRSTDTQYF
TRBJ2-2 TRBV29-1 CSVVPRVVGNTGELFF
TRBJ1-2 TRBV14 CASSQDWGYGYTF
TRBJ1-6 TRBV5-1 CASSFSSGVASPLHF
TRBJ1-2 TRBV7-2 CASSSPGTYYGYTF
TRBJ2-3 TRBV6-2/TRBV6-3 CASRQLALEGGTQYF
TRBJ2-3 TRBV4-3 CASSPSYGGATDTQYF
TRBJ2-3 TRBV15 CATSRERVGPDTQYF